Each of the 17 T cell receptor beta chains below was sequenced from the same sample in a study of circulating CD8 cells and anti-PD-1 response in melanoma. Sorting of live CD3+CD8+TCRalphabeta+ cells by PD-1 and/or TIGIT gave four subsets. The QIAseq Immune Repertoire TCR panel built the libraries from roughly 16 ng of total RNA. TCRdb itself ran the reads through MiXCR, one entry per CDR3 protein. The sample lists some 560 distinct CDR3 sequences, more than 9% occurring once. The sample in question was CD8+ T cells from PBMCs, obtained at baseline or after one month of anti-PD-1 therapy (not recorded which). These receptors were collected from a human donor with melanoma.

In the case of this clonotype: A much larger clonotype is one base distant, so this may be a read error. Lacking the conserved final phenylalanine or tryptophan, this CDR3 likely reflects a read error. V and J are TRBV4-1 and TRBJ1-2; tentatively, D is TRBD1 (5 bases). The CDR3 spans 14 residues. The V gene's germline CDR1 is MGHRA and CDR2 YSYEKL. V lost 1 base to trimming and J lost 8 bases, with 14 bases between them. The CDR3 DNA follows: TGCGCCAGCAGCCAAGGGGACGGGGCGGCAGGCTACACCCTC. Translating it yields CASSQGDGAAGYTL.

This clonotype is labeled hyperexpanded. The chain carries TRBV7-2 and TRBJ1-1, with 7 bases identical to TRBD1. CDR1 and CDR2 (germline): SGHTA, FQGNSA. After removal of 6 bases from V and 7 bases from J, the junction contained 8 bases not matched to a gene. The CDR3 covers 13 residues. The CDR3 DNA reads as TGTGCCAGCAGGAGGACAGGACCGGTTGAAGCTTTCTTT. Protein product: CASRRTGPVEAFF.

In its sample, this clonotype ranks as medium-sized. The V call is TRBV2, the J call TRBJ2-3, with D possibly TRBD1 on 6 matching bases. The CDR3 covers 13 residues. Per germline, CDR1 SNHLY and CDR2 FYNNEI. V was cut by 5 bases and J by 4 bases, with 10 bases left in between. The CDR3: CASSWGPPDTQYF. DNA for the CDR3: TGTGCCAGCAGTTGGGGGCCCCCAGATACGCAGTATTTT. Using reference TRBV2 and TRBJ2-3 for the parts outside the CDR3, the full variable domain is EPEVTQTPSHQVTQMGQEVILRCVPISNHLYFYWYRQILGQKVEFLVSFYNNEISEKSEIFDDQFSVERPDGSNFTLKIRSTKLEDSAMYFCASSWGPPDTQYFGPGTRLTVL.

Judged by abundance, this clonotype is medium-sized (0.01 to 0.1%). The rearrangement joins TRBV24-1 to TRBJ2-5, with D perhaps TRBD2 (6 bases). Trimming took 2 bases from V and 4 from J, leaving 10 bases between them. Germline lookup yields CDR1 KGHDR and CDR2 SFDVKD. The CDR3 sequence is 14 residues long. DNA of the CDR3: TGTGCCACCAGTGATTGGACGGAGGGAGAGACCCAGTACTTC. As protein: CATSDWTEGETQYF.

This clonotype is termed medium-sized. V gene TRBV21-1 combines with J gene TRBJ1-1. TRBV21-1 is deemed a pseudogene. This CDR3 contains 15 residues. For the CDR3, the DNA is TGTGCCAGCAGCAATCTACAACCGATGAACACTGAAGCTTTCTTT. It codes for CASSNLQPMNTEAFF.

This clonotype is categorized as large (0.1 to 1%). The genes are TRBV5-4 and TRBJ2-1, with D possibly TRBD2 on 5 matching bases. The V gene's germline CDR1 is SGHNT and CDR2 YYREEE (reference sequence). V shed 3 bases and J shed 4 bases, with 11 bases lying between them. This CDR3 has 14 amino acids. The CDR3 sequence is CASSSRGAYNEQFF. The DNA of the CDR3 is TGTGCCAGCAGCTCTCGGGGAGCTTACAATGAGCAGTTCTTC.

This clonotype is labeled large (0.1 to 1%). This chain connects TRBV27 to TRBJ2-7, with D possibly TRBD1 on 6 matching bases. Trimming stripped 6 bases from V and 0 bases from J, with 12 bases between. The CDR3 contains 14 residues. Per germline, CDR1 MNHEY and CDR2 SMNVEV (reference sequence). CDR3 bases: TGTGCCAGCAGGGATTTGGACAGCTCCTACGAGCAGTACTTC. Translation gives CASRDLDSSYEQYF.

Concerning this clonotype: A much larger clone sits a single nucleotide away, making a read error possible. The chain is built from TRBV5-1 and TRBJ2-1; no clear D gene. This CDR3 has 13 residues. Trimming removed 4 bases from V and 10 bases from J, with 15 bases in between. Germline V gene lookup returns CDR1 SGHRS and CDR2 YFSETQ. The CDR3 nucleotides read TGCGCCAGCAGCCTCGACGGATACTACGAGCAGTTCTTC. It yields the protein CASSLDGYYEQFF.

By share, this clonotype ranks as medium-sized. The chain has TRBV4-2 and TRBJ1-1; tentatively, D is TRBD1 (5 bases). CDR3 length: 14 amino acids. V shed 4 bases and J shed 4 bases, with 13 bases lying between them. In germline, CDR1 is LGHNA, CDR2 YNFKEQ. The CDR3 DNA follows: TGTGCCAGCAGCCCCCATCGGGGCGGCACTGAAGCTTTCTTT. Translating it yields CASSPHRGGTEAFF.

By sample share, this clonotype is large. This chain uses TRBV29-1 with TRBJ1-2; D possibly corresponds to TRBD1 (6 bases). Germline-derived CDR1 and CDR2 are SQVTM and ANQGSEA. This CDR3 is built from 18 residues. Trimming stripped 2 bases from V and 0 bases from J, with 22 bases between. The CDR3 loop reads CSVENLVDSQFPNYGYTF. For the CDR3, the DNA is TGCAGCGTTGAAAACCTGGTGGACAGCCAATTCCCTAACTATGGCTACACCTTC.

This clonotype ranks as large. The chain joins TRBV27 to TRBJ2-7; D assignment may be TRBD1 or TRBD2 (5 bases each). The CDR3 has 14 residues. V lost 6 bases to trimming and J lost 3 bases, with 15 bases between them. Germline loops: CDR1 MNHEY, CDR2 SMNVEV (reference sequence). CDR3 DNA: TGTGCCAGCAGCTACGGGACCGCCTTCTACGAGCAGTACTTC. This translates into CASSYGTAFYEQYF.

Sample share makes this clonotype large. The rearrangement joins TRBV5-1 to TRBJ2-6; the D is unclear. V gave up 2 bases and J gave up 1 base, with 4 bases separating them. Germline V gene data show CDR1 as SGHRS and CDR2 as YFSETQ. This CDR3 contains 14 residues. CDR3 region: CASSFNSGANVLTF. As DNA, the CDR3 is TGCGCCAGCAGCTTCAATTCTGGGGCCAACGTCCTGACTTTC.

This sequence joins TRBV2 and TRBJ2-1; D is perhaps TRBD2 (5 bases). Germline loops: CDR1 SNHLY, CDR2 FYNNEI. This CDR3 comprises 13 residues. The ends were cut back, 6 bases at V and 9 bases at J, with 15 bases in the middle. The CDR3 DNA is TGTGCCAGCAGAGGCTTGGTAGCGATTGAGCAGTTCTTC. This encodes CASRGLVAIEQFF.

This clonotype was counted a few times. The chain carries TRBV4-1 and TRBJ2-1; 7 nucleotides agree with TRBD1. The CDR3 length is 15 residues. Per germline, CDR1 MGHRA and CDR2 YSYEKL. With V trimmed by 4 bases and J by 5 bases, 8 bases remained unmatched. CDR3 protein: CASSLEQGFHNEQFF. CDR3 sequence (DNA): TGCGCCAGCAGCCTAGAACAGGGGTTTCACAATGAGCAGTTCTTC.

In its sample, this clonotype ranks as medium-sized. The V gene is TRBV5-5, the J gene TRBJ1-3, with unresolved D. CDR3 length: 16 amino acids. Between the trimmed V and J ends, which lost 1 base and 0 bases, there was a span of 11 bases. CDR1 SGHKS and CDR2 YYEKEE come from the germline V gene (reference sequence). CDR3: CASSLTRASSGNTIYF. The CDR3 nucleotides read TGTGCCAGCAGCTTGACGCGGGCTAGCTCTGGAAACACCATATATTTT.

In its sample, this clonotype is large (0.1 to 1%). The chain has TRBV15 and TRBJ2-7, with D perhaps TRBD1 (6 bases). CDR3 length: 15 amino acids. V was pared by 1 base and J by 2 bases, with 12 bases between. The germline gives CDR1 LNHNV, CDR2 YYDKDF (reference sequence). CDR3 nucleotides: TGTGCCACCAGCAGAGCGGACAGCCAGACCTACGAGCAGTACTTC. It specifies CATSRADSQTYEQYF.

A note on this clonotype: One end of the junction varies from germline; a read error may be responsible. The rearrangement uses TRBV27 and TRBJ2-2; TRBD1 matches at 7 bases. The CDR3 spans 16 residues. From germline, CDR1 is MNHEY and CDR2 SMNVEV (reference sequence). The CDR3 region is CASSLIRTGGTGELFF. In DNA, the CDR3 is TGTGCCAGCAGTTTAATCCGGACAGGCGGCACCGGGGAGCTGTTTTTC.